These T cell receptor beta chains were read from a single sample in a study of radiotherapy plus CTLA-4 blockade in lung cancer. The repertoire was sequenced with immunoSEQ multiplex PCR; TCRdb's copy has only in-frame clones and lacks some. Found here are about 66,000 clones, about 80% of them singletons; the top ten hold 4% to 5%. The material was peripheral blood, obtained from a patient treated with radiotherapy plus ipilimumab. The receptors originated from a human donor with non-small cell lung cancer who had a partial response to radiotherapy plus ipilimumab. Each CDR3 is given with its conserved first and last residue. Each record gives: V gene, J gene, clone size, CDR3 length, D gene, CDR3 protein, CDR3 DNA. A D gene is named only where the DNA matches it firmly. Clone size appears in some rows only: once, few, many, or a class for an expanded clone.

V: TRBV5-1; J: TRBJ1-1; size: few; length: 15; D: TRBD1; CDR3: CASSKGQGVWTEAFF; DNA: TGCGCCAGCAGCAAGGGACAGGGGGTCTGGACTGAAGCTTTCTTT
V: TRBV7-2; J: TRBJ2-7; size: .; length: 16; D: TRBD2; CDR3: CASSTTLAGVLSEQYF; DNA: TGTGCCAGCAGCACCACGCTGGCGGGAGTACTATCCGAGCAGTACTTC
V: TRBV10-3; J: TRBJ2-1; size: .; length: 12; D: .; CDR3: CATGGQYNEQFF; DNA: TGTGCCACCGGCGGACAGTACAATGAGCAGTTCTTC
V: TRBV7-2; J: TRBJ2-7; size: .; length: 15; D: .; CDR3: CASSLSGHGAYEQYF; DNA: TGTGCCAGCAGCTTATCGGGTCACGGGGCCTACGAGCAGTACTTC
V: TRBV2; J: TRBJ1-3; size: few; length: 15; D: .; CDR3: CASSVPQGSGNTIYF; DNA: TGTGCCAGCAGTGTTCCGCAGGGGTCTGGAAACACCATATATTTT
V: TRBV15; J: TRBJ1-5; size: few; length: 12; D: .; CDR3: CATSTTGARQHF; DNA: TGTGCCACCAGCACGACAGGAGCACGCCAGCATTTT
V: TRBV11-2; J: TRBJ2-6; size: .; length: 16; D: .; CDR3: CASRGGGVTGANVLTF; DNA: TGTGCCAGCAGAGGGGGCGGGGTAACAGGGGCCAACGTCCTGACTTTC
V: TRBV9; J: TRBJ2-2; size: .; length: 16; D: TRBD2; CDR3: CASSVALAGLPGELFF; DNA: TGTGCCAGCAGCGTAGCTTTAGCGGGGTTGCCCGGGGAGCTGTTTTTT
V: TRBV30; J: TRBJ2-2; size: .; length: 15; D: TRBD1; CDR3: CASRAGQGSTGELFF; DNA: TGTGCCTCTCGGGCGGGACAGGGGAGCACCGGGGAGCTGTTTTTT
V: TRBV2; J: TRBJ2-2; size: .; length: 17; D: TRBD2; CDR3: CASSPPLSGGNTGELFF; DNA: TGTGCCAGCAGTCCACCCCTTAGCGGGGGGAACACCGGGGAGCTGTTTTTT
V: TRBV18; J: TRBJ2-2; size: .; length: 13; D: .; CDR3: CASRLRLTGELFF; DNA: TGTGCCAGCCGTCTTCGTCTTACTGGGGAGCTGTTTTTT
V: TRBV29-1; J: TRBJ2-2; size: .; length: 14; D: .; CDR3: CSVRVGANTGELFF; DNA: TGCAGCGTCCGGGTGGGGGCTAACACCGGGGAGCTGTTTTTT
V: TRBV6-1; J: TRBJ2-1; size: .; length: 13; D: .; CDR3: CASIGGLVNEQFF; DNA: TGTGCCAGCATTGGGGGGTTAGTGAATGAGCAGTTCTTC
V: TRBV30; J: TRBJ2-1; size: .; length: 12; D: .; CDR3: CACTGINNEQFF; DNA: TGTGCCTGCACAGGGATCAACAATGAGCAGTTCTTC
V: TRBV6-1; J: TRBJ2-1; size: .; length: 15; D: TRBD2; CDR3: CASSEPGTSVNEQFF; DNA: TGTGCCAGCAGTGAACCGGGGACTAGCGTCAATGAGCAGTTCTTC
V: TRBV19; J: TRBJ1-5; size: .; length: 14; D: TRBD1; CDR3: CASSQTGMYQPQHF; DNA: TGTGCCAGTAGTCAGACAGGGATGTATCAGCCCCAGCATTTT
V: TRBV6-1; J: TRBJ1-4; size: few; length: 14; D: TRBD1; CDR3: CASSTTGEGEKLFF; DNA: TGTGCCAGCAGTACGACAGGGGAGGGGGAAAAACTGTTTTTT
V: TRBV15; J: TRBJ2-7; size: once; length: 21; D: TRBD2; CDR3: CATSGGTGTSGKFATPYEQYF; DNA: TGTGCCACCAGCGGAGGAACCGGGACTAGCGGGAAGTTCGCAACTCCTTACGAGCAGTACTTC
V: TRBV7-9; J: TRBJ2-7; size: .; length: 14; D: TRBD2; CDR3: CASSLLAGTYEQYF; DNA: TGTGCCAGCAGCTTACTAGCGGGAACCTACGAGCAGTACTTC
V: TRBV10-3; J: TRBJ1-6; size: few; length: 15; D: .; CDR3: CAISEAVAYNSPLHF; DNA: TGTGCCATCAGTGAGGCAGTTGCCTATAATTCACCCCTCCACTTT
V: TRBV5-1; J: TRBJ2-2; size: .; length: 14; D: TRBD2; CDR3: CASSPLADTGELFF; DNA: TGCGCCAGCAGCCCACTAGCGGACACCGGGGAGCTGTTTTTT
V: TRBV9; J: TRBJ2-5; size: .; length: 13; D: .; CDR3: CASSVDSQETQYF; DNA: TGTGCCAGCAGCGTGGACAGCCAAGAGACCCAGTACTTC
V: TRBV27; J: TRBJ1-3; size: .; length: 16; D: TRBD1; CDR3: CASRELGTGIGNTIYF; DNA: TGTGCCAGCAGAGAACTTGGGACAGGGATCGGAAACACCATATATTTT
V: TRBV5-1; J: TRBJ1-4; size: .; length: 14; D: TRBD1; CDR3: CASSEGTGGEKLFF; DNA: TGCGCCAGCAGCGAAGGGACAGGGGGAGAAAAACTGTTTTTT
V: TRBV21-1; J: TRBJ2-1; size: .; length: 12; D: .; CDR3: CASSNEQGEQFF; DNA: TGTGCCAGCAGCAACGAACAGGGGGAGCAGTTCTTC
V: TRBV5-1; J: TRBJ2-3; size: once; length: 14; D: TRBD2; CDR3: CASSLAVAGDTQYF; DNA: TGCGCCAGCAGCTTGGCGGTAGCGGGGGATACGCAGTATTTT
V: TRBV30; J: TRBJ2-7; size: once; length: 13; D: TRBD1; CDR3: CAWARGISYEQYF; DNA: TGTGCCTGGGCCAGGGGGATTAGCTACGAGCAGTACTTC
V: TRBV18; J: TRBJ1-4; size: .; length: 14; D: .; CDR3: CASSPGGTNEKLFF; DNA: TGTGCCAGCTCACCAGGAGGGACTAATGAAAAACTGTTTTTT
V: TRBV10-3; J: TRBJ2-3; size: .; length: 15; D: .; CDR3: CAISGAGDLTDTQYF; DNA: TGTGCCATCAGTGGGGCAGGGGACCTCACAGATACGCAGTATTTT
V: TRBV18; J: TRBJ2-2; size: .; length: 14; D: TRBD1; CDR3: CASSPPDRGRELFF; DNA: TGTGCCAGCTCACCACCGGACAGGGGCCGGGAGCTGTTTTTT
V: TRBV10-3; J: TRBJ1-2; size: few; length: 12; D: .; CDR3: CAISETVYGYTF; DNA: TGTGCCATCAGTGAAACAGTATATGGCTACACCTTC
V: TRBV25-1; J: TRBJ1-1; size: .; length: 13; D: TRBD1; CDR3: CASFGQGNTEAFF; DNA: TGTGCCAGCTTCGGACAGGGAAACACTGAAGCTTTCTTT
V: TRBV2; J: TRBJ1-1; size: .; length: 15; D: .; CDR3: CASSEEAGRGTEAFF; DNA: TGTGCCAGCAGTGAAGAGGCGGGTCGGGGCACTGAAGCTTTCTTT
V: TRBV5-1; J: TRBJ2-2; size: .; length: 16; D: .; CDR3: CASSGSVTPGTGELFF; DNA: TGCGCCAGCAGCGGTAGCGTGACACCGGGAACCGGGGAGCTGTTTTTT
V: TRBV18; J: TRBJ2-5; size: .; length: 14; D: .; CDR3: CASSPNRGQETQYF; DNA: TGTGCCAGCTCCCCGAACCGGGGTCAAGAGACCCAGTACTTC
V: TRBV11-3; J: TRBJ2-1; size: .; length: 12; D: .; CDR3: CASSSPSHEQFF; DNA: TGTGCCAGCAGCTCCCCTAGTCATGAGCAGTTCTTC
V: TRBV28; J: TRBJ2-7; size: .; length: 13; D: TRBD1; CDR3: CASHPGTVYEQYF; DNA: TGTGCCAGTCACCCCGGGACAGTATACGAGCAGTACTTC
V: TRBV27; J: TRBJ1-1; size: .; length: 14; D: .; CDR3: CASSLFRGNTEAFF; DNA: TGTGCCAGCAGTTTATTTCGAGGGAACACTGAAGCTTTCTTT
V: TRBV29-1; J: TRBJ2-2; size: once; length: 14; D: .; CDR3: CSARVGGGGGELFF; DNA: TGCAGCGCCCGAGTCGGGGGAGGTGGCGGGGAGCTGTTTTTT
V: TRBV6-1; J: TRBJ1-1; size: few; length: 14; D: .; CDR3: CASRAGGQNTEAFF; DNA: TGTGCCAGCAGGGCGGGAGGGCAGAACACTGAAGCTTTCTTT
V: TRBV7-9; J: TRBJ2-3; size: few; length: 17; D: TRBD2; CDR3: CASSPRTSGREGDTQYF; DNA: TGTGCCAGCAGCCCCAGGACTAGCGGGCGAGAAGGAGATACGCAGTATTTT
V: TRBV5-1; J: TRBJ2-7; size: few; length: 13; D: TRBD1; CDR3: CASSHRQGDEQYF; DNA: TGCGCCAGCAGCCACAGACAGGGGGACGAGCAGTACTTC
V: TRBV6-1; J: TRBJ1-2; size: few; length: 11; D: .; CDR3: CASTGESGYTF; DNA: TGTGCCAGCACGGGGGAGAGCGGCTACACCTTC
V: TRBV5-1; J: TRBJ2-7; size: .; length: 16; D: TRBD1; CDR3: CASSRTVGTGGREQYF; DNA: TGCGCCAGCAGCCGCACAGTAGGGACAGGGGGCCGAGAGCAGTACTTC
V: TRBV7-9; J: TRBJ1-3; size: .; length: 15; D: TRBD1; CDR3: CASSLRGGVGNTIYF; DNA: TGTGCCAGCAGCTTAAGAGGGGGCGTCGGAAACACCATATATTTT
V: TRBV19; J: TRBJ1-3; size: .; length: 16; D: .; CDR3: CASSPRRDGSGNTIYF; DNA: TGTGCCAGTAGTCCCCGCAGGGATGGCTCTGGAAACACCATATATTTT
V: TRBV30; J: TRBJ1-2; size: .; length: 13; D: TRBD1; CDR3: CAWGTGRSYGYTF; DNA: TGTGCCTGGGGGACAGGGAGGTCCTATGGCTACACCTTC
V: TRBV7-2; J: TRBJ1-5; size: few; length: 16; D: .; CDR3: CASSLVGGVSRQPQHF; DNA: TGTGCCAGCAGCTTAGTTGGCGGGGTTTCGCGTCAGCCCCAGCATTTT
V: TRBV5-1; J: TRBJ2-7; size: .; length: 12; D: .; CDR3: CASSLEGGEQYF; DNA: TGCGCCAGCAGCTTGGAAGGGGGTGAGCAGTACTTC
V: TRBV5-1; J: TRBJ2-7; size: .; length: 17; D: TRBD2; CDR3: CASSFRSLASGSYEQYF; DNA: TGCGCCAGCAGCTTCCGTTCGTTGGCTAGCGGGAGTTACGAGCAGTACTTC
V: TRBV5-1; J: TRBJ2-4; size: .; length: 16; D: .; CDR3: CASSLAAGLGKNIQYF; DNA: TGCGCCAGCAGCTTGGCCGCAGGGCTTGGCAAAAACATTCAGTACTTC
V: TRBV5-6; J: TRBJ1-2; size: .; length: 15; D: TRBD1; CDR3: CASSFRDRLNYGYTF; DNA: TGTGCCAGCAGCTTCCGGGACAGACTTAACTATGGCTACACCTTC